The 29 T cell receptor beta chains presented below share a single source sample, sequenced in a study of T cell responses to AZD1222 COVID-19 vaccine. Generated by immunoSEQ multiplex PCR, the TCRdb table keeps only in-frame clones and is missing some. The sample lists 100,000 to 140,000 clones, about 92% occurring once. This specimen consisted of peripheral blood, obtained 28 days after the second AZD1222 dose. The receptors shown here come from an adult who received the AZD1222 COVID-19 vaccine.

V and J are TRBV5-1 and TRBJ2-1, with D possibly being TRBD1 (5 bases). This CDR3 is built from 14 residues. Germline V gives CDR1 SGHRS, CDR2 YFSETQ. Trimming shortened V by 4 bases and J by 1 base, and 9 bases separated the two germline ends. The CDR3 nucleotides are TGCGCCAGCAGCGGTCAGGGTTCCTACAATGAGCAGTTCTTC. The encoded protein is CASSGQGSYNEQFF. Together with reference TRBV5-1 and TRBJ2-1, the CDR3 gives the full variable domain: KAGVTQTPRYLIKTRGQQVTLSCSPISGHRSVSWYQQTPGQGLQFLFEYFSETQRNKGNFPGRFSGRQFSNSRSEMNVSTLELGDSALYLCASSGQGSYNEQFFGPGTRLTVL.

The chain is built from TRBV6-4 and TRBJ2-2, with a tentative D call TRBD2 (5 bases). Germline V lookup: CDR1 MRHNA, CDR2 SNTAGT. The CDR3 totals 16 residues. V lost 2 bases and J lost 0, with 10 bases in between. DNA of the CDR3: TGTGCCAGCAGTGACGAGGGTACAACGAACACCGGGGAGCTGTTTTTT. It is translated as CASSDEGTTNTGELFF.

The chain employs TRBV7-2 and TRBJ2-2; 12 bases agree with TRBD2. CDR3 length: 14 residues. Trimming cost V 3 bases and J 10 bases; bases outside gene matches: 3. CDR1 SGHTA and CDR2 FQGNSA come from the germline V gene. CDR3 amino acids: CASSLTSGSVELFF. In DNA, the CDR3 is TGTGCCAGCAGCTTGACTAGCGGGAGTGTGGAGCTGTTTTTT. Based on the CDR3 plus reference TRBV7-2 and TRBJ2-2, the full variable domain is GAGVSQSPSNKVTEKGKDVELRCDPISGHTALYWYRQSLGQGLEFLIYFQGNSAPDKSGLPSDRFSAERTGGSVSTLTIQRTQQEDSAVYLCASSLTSGSVELFFGEGSRLTVL.

This clone was recorded once. The chain has TRBV19 and TRBJ2-1; tentative D call: TRBD1 (6 bases). Trimming took 4 bases from V and 8 from J, leaving 15 bases between them. This CDR3 region has 14 residues. Per the germline V gene, CDR1 is LNHDA and CDR2 is SQIVND (reference sequence). The CDR3 is CASSTPGVRDEQFF. The DNA for the CDR3 is TGTGCCAGTAGTACCCCAGGGGTCAGGGATGAGCAGTTCTTC. The whole variable domain, filled in from reference TRBV19 and TRBJ2-1, reads DGGITQSPKYLFRKEGQNVTLSCEQNLNHDAMYWYRQDPGQGLRLIYYSQIVNDFQKGDIAEGYSVSREKKESFPLTVTSAQKNPTAFYLCASSTPGVRDEQFFGPGTRLTVL.

The chain employs TRBV5-1 and TRBJ1-6, with D possibly matching TRBD1 (5 bases). Trimming pared 0 bases from V and 5 bases from J, leaving 12 bases between. The length of the CDR3 is 16 residues. CDR1 and CDR2 from the germline V gene are SGHRS and YFSETQ. The CDR3 DNA reads as TGCGCCAGCAGCTTGGGCCCCCGGGGGGATAATTCACCCCTCCACTTT. This gives the protein CASSLGPRGDNSPLHF.

The rearrangement links TRBV12-3 or TRBV12-4 to TRBJ2-5, with 8 bases matching TRBD1. The CDR3 extends over 13 amino acids. V shed 4 bases, J shed 5 bases, and the junction held 3 bases outside the gene matches. Written as DNA, the CDR3 is TGTGCCAGCAGTTCGGACAGGGAGGAGACCCAGTACTTC. The encoded protein is CASSSDREETQYF.

The chain uses TRBV7-2 and TRBJ1-5; D is ambiguous. V lost 5 bases to trimming and J lost 2 bases, with 13 bases between them. The CDR3 totals 15 residues. Germline CDR1 and CDR2: SGHTA and FQGNSA. The DNA for the CDR3 is TGTGCCAGCAGCACCTTAGGACTGCGCAATCAGCCCCAGCATTTT. Its translation is CASSTLGLRNQPQHF. Drawing the rest from reference TRBV7-2 and TRBJ1-5, the complete variable domain is GAGVSQSPSNKVTEKGKDVELRCDPISGHTALYWYRQSLGQGLEFLIYFQGNSAPDKSGLPSDRFSAERTGGSVSTLTIQRTQQEDSAVYLCASSTLGLRNQPQHFGDGTRLSIL.

The chain couples TRBV7-8 to TRBJ2-1; D may be TRBD1 or TRBD2 (6 bases each). V lost 5 bases and J 7 bases, leaving 12 bases between the germline ends. From germline, CDR1 is SGHVS and CDR2 FQNEAQ. This CDR3 spans 13 amino acids. This chain's CDR3 is CASSRGTNNEQFF. The CDR3, as DNA: TGTGCCAGCAGCCGGGGGACAAATAATGAGCAGTTCTTC.

The CDR3 sequence: CASRNRGAYNEQFF. The DNA of the CDR3 is TGTGCCAGCAGAAACAGGGGGGCATACAATGAGCAGTTCTTC. The V and J genes are TRBV28 and TRBJ2-1; 8 positions agree with TRBD1. The CDR3 is 14 amino acids. V was clipped by 6 bases and J by 4 bases; unmatched bases: 5. The germline V gene has CDR1 MDHEN and CDR2 SYDVKM.

This clone was counted only a few times. At one of its ends the junction is not consistent with the germline gene, which may arise from a read error. This chain joins TRBV9 and TRBJ2-1; D is perhaps TRBD1 (6 bases). CDR3 length: 14 amino acids. CDR1 is SGDLS, CDR2 YYNGEE, per germline. CDR3 residues: CASSTVLGDNAQFF. The CDR3 nucleotides read TGTGCCAGCAGCACCGTTCTAGGGGACAATGCGCAGTTCTTC.

The genes are TRBV6-5 and TRBJ1-6; 10 bases are a match to TRBD1. Trimming at V came to 8 bases and at J to 12 bases, leaving 10 bases not matched to a gene. Germline V gene data show CDR1 as MNHEY and CDR2 as SVGAGI. The length of the CDR3 is 14 residues. The DNA for the CDR3 is TGTGCCAGCGGCTCGGGACAGGGGAGTTTACCCCTCCACTTT. Its protein is CASGSGQGSLPLHF.

This clone came up once. The CDR3 DNA sequence: TGTGCCAGTAGTAGACAAGGGAAAACAGACTATGGCTACACCTTC. Protein sequence: CASSRQGKTDYGYTF. The rearrangement joins TRBV19 to TRBJ1-2; D ambiguous. The CDR3 covers 15 residues. CDR1 is LNHDA and CDR2 is SQIVND in the germline V gene (reference sequence). Trimming removed 4 bases at V and 3 bases at J, with 15 bases between.

V usage is TRBV7-3 and J usage is TRBJ1-1, with D perhaps matching TRBD1 (5 bases). The CDR3 is 14 amino acids. In germline, CDR1 is SGHTA, CDR2 FQGTGA. The V gene lost 5 bases and the J gene lost 8 bases, with 18 bases spanning the gap. DNA of the CDR3: TGTGCCAGCAGCCTGGGGGGGGAGTCCTCCGAAGCTTTCTTT. This sequence encodes CASSLGGESSEAFF.

The genes are TRBV5-1 and TRBJ2-2, with D maybe TRBD2 (5 bases). Germline-derived CDR1 and CDR2 are SGHRS and YFSETQ. Trimming left V 4 bases short and J 10 bases short, with 17 bases between. The CDR3 is 14 residues long. Here the CDR3 DNA reads TGCGCCAGCAGCCCGGTAGCGTTGGGAGAGGAGCTGTTTTTT. Encoded protein: CASSPVALGEELFF.

V and J are TRBV6-5 and TRBJ2-7; 7 bases line up with TRBD1. The germline V gene encodes CDR1 MNHEY and CDR2 SVGAGI. The CDR3 covers 15 residues. J gave up 3 bases and V 4 bases, and 9 bases lay outside the gene matches. The CDR3 coding sequence is TGTGCCAGCAGTTTACGACAGGGTAACTACTACGAGCAGTACTTC. Translating it yields CASSLRQGNYYEQYF.

This chain joins TRBV7-3 and TRBJ1-1; no clear D gene. The CDR3 loop spans 15 amino acids. V was shortened by 2 bases and J by 7 bases, with 17 bases between the two germline ends. Germline V gene data show CDR1 as SGHTA and CDR2 as FQGTGA. CDR3 region: CASSLGGWGVSEAFF. The CDR3 nucleotides are TGTGCCAGCAGCTTAGGCGGATGGGGTGTCAGTGAAGCTTTCTTT. Combining the CDR3 with reference TRBV7-3 and TRBJ1-1 gives the whole variable domain GAGVSQTPSNKVTEKGKYVELRCDPISGHTALYWYRQSLGQGPEFLIYFQGTGAADDSGLPNDRFFAVRPEGSVSTLKIQRTERGDSAVYLCASSLGGWGVSEAFFGQGTRLTVV.

V gene TRBV7-3 combines with J gene TRBJ1-2; D is perhaps TRBD1 (5 bases). Germline assignment: CDR1 SGHTA and CDR2 FQGTGA. V was cut by 0 bases and J by 2 bases, with 10 bases left in between. The CDR3 covers 15 residues. CDR3 region: CASSLTSGGNYGYTF. The CDR3 DNA reads TGTGCCAGCAGCTTAACGTCCGGGGGGAACTATGGCTACACCTTC.

The chain recombines TRBV11-3 with TRBJ2-1; D gene ambiguous. Looked up from germline, CDR1 is SGHNT and CDR2 is YENEEA. The V gene lost 5 bases and the J gene lost 3 bases, with 8 bases spanning the gap. The CDR3 is made up of 13 amino acids. The CDR3: CASSPWVYNEQFF. CDR3 nucleotides: TGTGCCAGCAGCCCGTGGGTCTACAATGAGCAGTTCTTC. The whole variable domain, remainder taken from reference TRBV11-3 and TRBJ2-1, is EAGVVQSPRYKIIEKKQPVAFWCNPISGHNTLYWYLQNLGQGPELLIRYENEEAVDDSQLPKDRFSAERLKGVDSTLKIQPAELGDSAVYLCASSPWVYNEQFFGPGTRLTVL.

The chain has TRBV6-5 and TRBJ2-1; D not resolved. This CDR3 has 15 residues. Trimming removed 3 bases at V and 0 bases at J, with 9 bases between. Germline CDR1 is MNHEY and CDR2 is SVGAGI. CDR3 residues: CASSYQDASYNEQFF. As DNA, the CDR3 is TGTGCCAGCAGTTATCAAGACGCCTCCTACAATGAGCAGTTCTTC.

The rearrangement joins TRBV28 to TRBJ2-1; TRBD2 agrees at 11 bases. V gave up 6 bases and J gave up 3 bases; unmatched junction bases: 10. The CDR3 covers 17 residues. Germline CDR1 reads MDHEN; CDR2 reads SYDVKM. CDR3 DNA sequence: TGTGCCAGCAGCCTGGGACTAGCGGCCGACAACTACAATGAGCAGTTCTTC. Encoded protein: CASSLGLAADNYNEQFF.

The V call is TRBV6-4, the J call TRBJ1-4; D perhaps matches TRBD1 (5 bases). V lost 2 bases, J lost 3 bases, and 10 bases lay in between. The CDR3 has 15 amino acids. Germline V gene lookup returns CDR1 MRHNA and CDR2 SNTAGT. Written as DNA, the CDR3 is TGTGCCAGCAGTGACGGGGGAGTCCCTAATGAAAAACTGTTTTTT. It specifies CASSDGGVPNEKLFF.

The chain has TRBV7-2 and TRBJ2-7, with 8 positions matching TRBD2. Trimming removed 1 base from V and 2 bases from J; junction bases left unmatched: 4. Germline V gene lookup returns CDR1 SGHTA and CDR2 FQGNSA. The CDR3 loop spans 15 amino acids. The CDR3 reads CASSLGAGAPYEQYF. The CDR3 bases are TGTGCCAGCAGCTTAGGAGCGGGGGCCCCCTACGAGCAGTACTTC.

The chain uses TRBV5-4 and TRBJ1-2; the D is unclear. This CDR3 has 15 residues. V lost 4 bases to trimming and J lost 5 bases, with 18 bases between them. The V gene's germline CDR1 is SGHNT and CDR2 YYREEE (reference sequence). The CDR3 DNA follows: TGTGCCAGCAGCCCTGCGGGCAGCCCATCTTATGGCTACACCTTC. As protein: CASSPAGSPSYGYTF. Full variable domain (missing parts from reference TRBV5-4 and TRBJ1-2): ETGVTQSPTHLIKTRGQQVTLRCSSQSGHNTVSWYQQALGQGPQFIFQYYREEENGRGNFPPRFSGLQFPNYSSELNVNALELDDSALYLCASSPAGSPSYGYTFGSGTRLTVV.

As for this clone: The same CDR3 arises from other DNA sequences in this sample as well. The CDR3 protein is CASSVGDSSNQPQHF. The CDR3 bases are TGTGCCAGCAGCGTAGGAGACAGTAGCAATCAGCCCCAGCATTTT. V and J are TRBV9 and TRBJ1-5; weak D call: TRBD1 (5 bases). Trimming removed 0 bases from V and 0 bases from J, with 7 bases in between. Germline V gene data show CDR1 as SGDLS and CDR2 as YYNGEE. This CDR3 is 15 amino acids long.

This chain joins TRBV19 and TRBJ2-3; 7 nucleotides line up with TRBD1. The CDR3 consists of 12 residues. Per germline, CDR1 LNHDA and CDR2 SQIVND (reference sequence). The DNA of the CDR3 is TGTGCAGCAGGGGGTAGGACAGATACGCAGTATTTT. It encodes CAAGGRTDTQYF.

The gene calls are TRBV6-5 and TRBJ1-1; 9 bases map to TRBD1. The germline gives CDR1 MNHEY, CDR2 SVGAGI. The V and J ends lost 6 bases and 3 bases, in that order; junction bases with no gene match: 5. The CDR3 loop spans 14 amino acids. The CDR3 DNA reads as TGTGCCAGCAGGGTACAGGGGGCGGACACTGAAGCTTTCTTT. Residues: CASRVQGADTEAFF.

The chain couples TRBV3-1 (or the pseudogene TRBV3-2) to TRBJ2-7; D unclear. V was trimmed by 0 bases and J by 3 bases, leaving 3 bases between them. The CDR3 consists of 12 residues. Germline loops: CDR1 LGHDT, CDR2 YNNKEL (reference sequence). The CDR3 spells CASSQDRYEQYF. The CDR3 coding sequence is TGTGCCAGCAGCCAAGATCGCTACGAGCAGTACTTC.

The chain couples TRBV5-5 to TRBJ1-2; D is undetermined. The length of the CDR3 is 19 residues. Trimming shortened V by 2 bases and J by 1 base, and 24 bases separated the two germline ends. CDR1 and CDR2 from the germline V gene are SGHKS and YYEKEE (reference sequence). The CDR3 coding sequence is TGTGCCAGCAGCTTTAAAAGTCTCGGACCGCGGAAGTTTAACTATGGCTACACCTTC. The encoded protein is CASSFKSLGPRKFNYGYTF.

The rearrangement uses TRBV15 and TRBJ1-4; D remains ambiguous. The ends were cut back, 4 bases at V and 6 bases at J, with 12 bases in the middle. This CDR3 comprises 14 residues. The V gene's germline CDR1 is LNHNV and CDR2 YYDKDF (reference sequence). CDR3 sequence reads: CATSTDRDHEKLFF. The CDR3 coding sequence is TGTGCCACCAGCACTGACCGCGACCATGAAAAACTGTTTTTT.